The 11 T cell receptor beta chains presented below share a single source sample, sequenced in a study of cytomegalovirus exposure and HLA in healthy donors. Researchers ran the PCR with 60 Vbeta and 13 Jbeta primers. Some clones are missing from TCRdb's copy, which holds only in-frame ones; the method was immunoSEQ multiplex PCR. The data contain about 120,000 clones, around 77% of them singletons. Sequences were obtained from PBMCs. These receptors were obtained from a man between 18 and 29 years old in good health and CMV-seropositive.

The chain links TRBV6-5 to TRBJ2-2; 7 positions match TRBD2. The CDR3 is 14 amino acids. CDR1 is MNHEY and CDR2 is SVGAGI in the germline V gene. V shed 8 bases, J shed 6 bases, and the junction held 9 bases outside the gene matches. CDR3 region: CASLRVAGAGELFF. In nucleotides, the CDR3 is TGTGCCAGCCTCCGAGTGGCGGGAGCCGGGGAGCTGTTTTTT.

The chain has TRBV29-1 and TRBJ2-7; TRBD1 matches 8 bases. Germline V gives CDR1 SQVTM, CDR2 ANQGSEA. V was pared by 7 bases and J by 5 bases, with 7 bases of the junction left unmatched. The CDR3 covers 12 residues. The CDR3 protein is CSADRGFNEQYF. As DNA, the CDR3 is TGCAGCGCAGACAGGGGTTTCAACGAGCAGTACTTC.

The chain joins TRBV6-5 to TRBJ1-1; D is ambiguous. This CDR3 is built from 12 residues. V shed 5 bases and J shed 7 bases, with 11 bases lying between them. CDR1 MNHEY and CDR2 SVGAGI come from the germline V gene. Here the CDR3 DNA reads TGTGCCAGCAGTGAAGCGAGCAGTGAAGCTTTCTTT. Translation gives CASSEASSEAFF.

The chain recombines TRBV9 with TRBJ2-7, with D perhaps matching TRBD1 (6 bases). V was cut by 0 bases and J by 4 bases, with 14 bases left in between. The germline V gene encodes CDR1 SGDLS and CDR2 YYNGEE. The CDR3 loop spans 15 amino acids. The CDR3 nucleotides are TGTGCCAGCAGCGTAGATCAGGGGTCAACGTACGAGCAGTACTTC. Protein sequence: CASSVDQGSTYEQYF. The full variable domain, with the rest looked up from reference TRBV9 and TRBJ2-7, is DSGVTQTPKHLITATGQRVTLRCSPRSGDLSVYWYQQSLDQGLQFLIQYYNGEERAKGNILERFSAQQFPDLHSELNLSSLELGDSALYFCASSVDQGSTYEQYFGPGTRLTVT.

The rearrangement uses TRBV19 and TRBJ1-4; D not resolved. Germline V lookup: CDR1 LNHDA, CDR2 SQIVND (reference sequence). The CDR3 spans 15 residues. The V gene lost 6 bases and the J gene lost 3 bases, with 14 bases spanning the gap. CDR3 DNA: TGTGCCAGTAGCCCCCGCGGGTGGGCTAATGAAAAACTGTTTTTT. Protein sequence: CASSPRGWANEKLFF.

The CDR3 nucleotides are TGTGCCAGCAGTTTACAGGGTAACAATTCACCCCTCCACTTT. Its translation is CASSLQGNNSPLHF. The rearrangement uses TRBV28 and TRBJ1-6; a possible D gene is TRBD1 (5 bases). Between the trimmed V and J ends, which lost 2 bases and 7 bases, there was a span of 9 bases. Germline V gene sequence: CDR1 MDHEN, CDR2 SYDVKM. The CDR3 covers 14 residues.

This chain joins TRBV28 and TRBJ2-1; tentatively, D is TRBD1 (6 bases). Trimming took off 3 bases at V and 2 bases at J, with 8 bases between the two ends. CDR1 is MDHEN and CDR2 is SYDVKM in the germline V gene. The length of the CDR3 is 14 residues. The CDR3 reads CASSLGHPYNEQFF. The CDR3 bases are TGTGCCAGCAGTTTGGGACACCCCTACAATGAGCAGTTCTTC.

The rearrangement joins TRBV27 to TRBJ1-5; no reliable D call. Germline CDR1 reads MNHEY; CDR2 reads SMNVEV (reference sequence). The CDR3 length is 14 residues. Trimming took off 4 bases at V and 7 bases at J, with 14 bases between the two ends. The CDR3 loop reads CASSSALTRQPQHF. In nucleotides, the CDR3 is TGTGCCAGCAGTTCGGCCCTGACTAGGCAGCCCCAGCATTTT.

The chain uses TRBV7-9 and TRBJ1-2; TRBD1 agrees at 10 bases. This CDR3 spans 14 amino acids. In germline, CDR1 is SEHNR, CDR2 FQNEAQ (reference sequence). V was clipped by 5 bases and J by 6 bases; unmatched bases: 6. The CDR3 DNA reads TGTGCCAGCAGCCGGGGACAGGGGAATGATGGCTACACCTTC. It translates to CASSRGQGNDGYTF.

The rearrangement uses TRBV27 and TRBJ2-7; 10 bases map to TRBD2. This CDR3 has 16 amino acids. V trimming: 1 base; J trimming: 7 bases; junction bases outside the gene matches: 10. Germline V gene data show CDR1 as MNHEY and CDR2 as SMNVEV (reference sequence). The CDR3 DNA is TGTGCCAGCAGTTTATTCCCTAGCGGGGGCTCGGTAGAGCAGTACTTC. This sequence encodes CASSLFPSGGSVEQYF.

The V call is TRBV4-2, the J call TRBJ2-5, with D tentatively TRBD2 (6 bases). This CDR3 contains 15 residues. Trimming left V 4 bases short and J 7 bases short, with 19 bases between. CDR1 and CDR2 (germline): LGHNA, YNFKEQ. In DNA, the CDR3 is TGTGCCAGCAGCCCCCCCGGAGGGGAGCTGGCGACCCAGTACTTC. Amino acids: CASSPPGGELATQYF.